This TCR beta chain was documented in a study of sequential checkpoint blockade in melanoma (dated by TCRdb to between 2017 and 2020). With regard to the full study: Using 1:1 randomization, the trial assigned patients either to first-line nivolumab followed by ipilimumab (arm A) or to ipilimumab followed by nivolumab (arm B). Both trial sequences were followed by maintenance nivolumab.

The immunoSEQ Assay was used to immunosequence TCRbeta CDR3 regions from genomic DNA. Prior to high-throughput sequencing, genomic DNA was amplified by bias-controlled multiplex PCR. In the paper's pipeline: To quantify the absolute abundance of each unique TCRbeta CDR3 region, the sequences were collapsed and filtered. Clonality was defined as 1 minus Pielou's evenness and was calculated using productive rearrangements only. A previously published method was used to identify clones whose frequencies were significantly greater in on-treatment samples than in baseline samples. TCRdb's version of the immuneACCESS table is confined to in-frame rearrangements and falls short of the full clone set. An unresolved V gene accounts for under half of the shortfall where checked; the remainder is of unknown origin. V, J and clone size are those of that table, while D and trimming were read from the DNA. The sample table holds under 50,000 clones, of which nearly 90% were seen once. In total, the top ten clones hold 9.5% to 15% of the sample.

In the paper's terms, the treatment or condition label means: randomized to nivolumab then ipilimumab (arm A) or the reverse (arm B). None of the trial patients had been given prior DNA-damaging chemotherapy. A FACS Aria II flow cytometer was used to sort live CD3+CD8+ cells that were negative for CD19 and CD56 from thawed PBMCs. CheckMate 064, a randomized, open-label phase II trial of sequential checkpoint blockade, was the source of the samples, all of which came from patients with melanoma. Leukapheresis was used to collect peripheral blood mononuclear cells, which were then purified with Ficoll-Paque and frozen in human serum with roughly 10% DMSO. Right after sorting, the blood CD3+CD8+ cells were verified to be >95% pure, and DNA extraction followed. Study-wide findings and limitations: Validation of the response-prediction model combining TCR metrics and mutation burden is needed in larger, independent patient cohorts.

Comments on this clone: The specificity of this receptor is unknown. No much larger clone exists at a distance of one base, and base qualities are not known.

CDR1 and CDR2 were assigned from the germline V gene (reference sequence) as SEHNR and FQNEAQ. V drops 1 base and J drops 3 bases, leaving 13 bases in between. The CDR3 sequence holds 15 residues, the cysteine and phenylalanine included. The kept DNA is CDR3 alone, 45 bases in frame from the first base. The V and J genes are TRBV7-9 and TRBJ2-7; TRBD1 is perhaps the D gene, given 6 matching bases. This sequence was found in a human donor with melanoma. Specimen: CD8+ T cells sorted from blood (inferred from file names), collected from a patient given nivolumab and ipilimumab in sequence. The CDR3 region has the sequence CASSLGSGQFYEQYF. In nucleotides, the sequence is TGTGCCAGCAGCTTAGGGAGTGGACAGTTCTACGAGCAGTACTTC.